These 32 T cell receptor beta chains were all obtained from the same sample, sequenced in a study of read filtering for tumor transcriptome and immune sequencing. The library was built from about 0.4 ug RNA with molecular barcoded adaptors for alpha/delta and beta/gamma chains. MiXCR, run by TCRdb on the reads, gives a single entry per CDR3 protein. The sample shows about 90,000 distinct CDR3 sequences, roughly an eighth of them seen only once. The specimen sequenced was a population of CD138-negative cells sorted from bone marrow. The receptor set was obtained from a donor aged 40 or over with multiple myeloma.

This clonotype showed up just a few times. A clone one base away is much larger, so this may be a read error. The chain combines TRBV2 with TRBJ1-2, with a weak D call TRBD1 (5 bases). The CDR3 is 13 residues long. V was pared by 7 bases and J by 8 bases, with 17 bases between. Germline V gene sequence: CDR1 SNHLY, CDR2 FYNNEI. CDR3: CASTPSSGDGYTF. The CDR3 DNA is TGTGCCAGCACCCCTTCCAGCGGGGACGGCTACACCTTC.

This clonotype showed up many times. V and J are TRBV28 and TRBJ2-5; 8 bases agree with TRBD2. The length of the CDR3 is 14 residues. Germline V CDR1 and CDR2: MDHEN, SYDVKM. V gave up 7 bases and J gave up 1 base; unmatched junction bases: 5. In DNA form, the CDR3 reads TGTGCCAGCATCGGGGGGGGAGCCCAAGAGACCCAGTACTTC. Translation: CASIGGGAQETQYF. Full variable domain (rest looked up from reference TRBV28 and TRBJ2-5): DVKVTQSSRYLVKRTGEKVFLECVQDMDHENMFWYRQDPGLGLRLIYFSYDVKMKEKGDIPEGYSVSREKKERFSLILESASTNQTSMYLCASIGGGAQETQYFGPGTRLLVL.

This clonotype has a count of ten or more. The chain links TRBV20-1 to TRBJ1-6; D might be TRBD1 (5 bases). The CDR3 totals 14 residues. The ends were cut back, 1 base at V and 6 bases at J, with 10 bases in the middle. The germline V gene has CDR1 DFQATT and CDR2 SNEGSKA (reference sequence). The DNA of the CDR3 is TGCAGTGCTAGAGTCGGGACCGTTAATTCACCCCTCCACTTT. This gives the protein CSARVGTVNSPLHF.

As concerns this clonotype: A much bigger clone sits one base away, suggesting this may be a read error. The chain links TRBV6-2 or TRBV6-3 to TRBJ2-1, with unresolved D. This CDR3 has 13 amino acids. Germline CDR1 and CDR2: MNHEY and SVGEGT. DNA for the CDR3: TGTGCCAGCAGTTACTCGCCGATGGACCCCCAGTTATTC. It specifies CASSYSPMDPQLF.

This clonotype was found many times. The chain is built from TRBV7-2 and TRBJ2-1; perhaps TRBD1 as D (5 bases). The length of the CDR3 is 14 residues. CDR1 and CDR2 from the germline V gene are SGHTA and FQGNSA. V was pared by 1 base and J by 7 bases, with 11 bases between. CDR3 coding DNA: TGTGCCAGCAGCTTAGTTGCAGGGAATAATGAGCAGTTCTTC. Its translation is CASSLVAGNNEQFF. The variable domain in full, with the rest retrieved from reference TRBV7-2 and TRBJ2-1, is GAGVSQSPSNKVTEKGKDVELRCDPISGHTALYWYRQSLGQGLEFLIYFQGNSAPDKSGLPSDRFSAERTGGSVSTLTIQRTQQEDSAVYLCASSLVAGNNEQFFGPGTRLTVL.

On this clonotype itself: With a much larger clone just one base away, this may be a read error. Here the CDR3 DNA reads TGTGCCAGCAGCCTAGGACTCTCTGGGGCCAGCGTCCTGACTTTC. Translating it yields CASSLGLSGASVLTF. This chain links TRBV11-2 with TRBJ2-6; D tentatively fits TRBD1 or TRBD2 (5 bases each). This CDR3 spans 15 amino acids. Looked up from germline, CDR1 is SGHAT and CDR2 is FQNNGV.

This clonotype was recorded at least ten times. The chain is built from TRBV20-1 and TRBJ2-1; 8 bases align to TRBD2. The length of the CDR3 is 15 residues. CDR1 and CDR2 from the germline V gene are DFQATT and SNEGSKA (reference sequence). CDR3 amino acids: CRGWGKGGRINEQFF. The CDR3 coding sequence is TGCAGGGGGTGGGGGAAAGGCGGGAGGATTAATGAGCAGTTCTTC.

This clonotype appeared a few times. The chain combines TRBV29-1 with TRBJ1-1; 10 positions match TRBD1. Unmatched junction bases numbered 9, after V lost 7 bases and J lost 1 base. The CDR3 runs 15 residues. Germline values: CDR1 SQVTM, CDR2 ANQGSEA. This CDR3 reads CSDAGTGAPNTEAFF. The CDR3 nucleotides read TGCAGCGATGCCGGGACAGGGGCCCCGAACACTGAAGCTTTCTTT.

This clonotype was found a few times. The CDR3 reads CASSYGPGTHQETQYF. The DNA of the CDR3 is TGTGCCAGCAGTTACGGACCCGGGACACACCAAGAGACCCAGTACTTC. V gene TRBV6-6 combines with J gene TRBJ2-5; D is perhaps TRBD1 (6 bases). There are 16 residues in the CDR3. Deletions cut 2 bases from V and 0 bases from J, with 13 bases between. CDR1 MNHNY and CDR2 SVGAGI come from the germline V gene (reference sequence).

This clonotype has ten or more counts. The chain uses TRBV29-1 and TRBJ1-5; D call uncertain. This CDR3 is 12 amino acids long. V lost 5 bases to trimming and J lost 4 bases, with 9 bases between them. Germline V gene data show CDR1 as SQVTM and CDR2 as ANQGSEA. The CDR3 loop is CSVKTGNQPQHF. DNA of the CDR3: TGCAGCGTTAAAACCGGGAATCAGCCCCAGCATTTT.

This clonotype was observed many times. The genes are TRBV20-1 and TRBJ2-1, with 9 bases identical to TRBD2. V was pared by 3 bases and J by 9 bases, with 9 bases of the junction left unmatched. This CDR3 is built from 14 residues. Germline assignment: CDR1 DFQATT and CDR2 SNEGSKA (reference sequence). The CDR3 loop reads CSARGSGSVLEQFF. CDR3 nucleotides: TGCAGTGCTAGGGGTAGCGGGAGTGTACTTGAGCAGTTCTTC.

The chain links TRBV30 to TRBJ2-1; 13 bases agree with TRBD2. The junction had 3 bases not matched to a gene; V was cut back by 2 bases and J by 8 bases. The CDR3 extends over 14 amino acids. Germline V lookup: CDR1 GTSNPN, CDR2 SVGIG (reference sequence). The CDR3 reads CAWSLLAGGHEQFF. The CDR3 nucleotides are TGTGCCTGGAGTTTACTAGCGGGAGGGCATGAGCAGTTCTTC. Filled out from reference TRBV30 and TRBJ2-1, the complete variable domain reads SQTIHQWPATLVQPVGSPLSLECTVEGTSNPNLYWYRQAAGRGLQLLFYSVGIGQISSEVPQNLSASRPQDRQFILSSKKLLLSDSGFYLCAWSLLAGGHEQFFGPGTRLTVL.

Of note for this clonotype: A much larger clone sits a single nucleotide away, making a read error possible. CDR3 amino acids: CASSIGHNNQPQHF. CDR3 coding DNA: TGTGCCAGTAGTATCGGGCATAACAATCAGCCCCAGCATTTT. The chain carries TRBV19 and TRBJ1-5; D gene unclear. This CDR3 contains 14 residues. V lost 3 bases to trimming and J lost 3 bases, with 9 bases between them. The germline V gene encodes CDR1 LNHDA and CDR2 SQIVND (reference sequence).

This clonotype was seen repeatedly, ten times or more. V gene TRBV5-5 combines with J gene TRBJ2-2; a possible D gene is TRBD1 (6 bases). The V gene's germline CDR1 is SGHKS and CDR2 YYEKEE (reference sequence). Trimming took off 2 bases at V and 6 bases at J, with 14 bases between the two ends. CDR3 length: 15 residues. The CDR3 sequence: CASSLSRGWAGELFF. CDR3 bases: TGTGCCAGCAGCTTAAGCAGGGGCTGGGCCGGGGAGCTGTTTTTT.

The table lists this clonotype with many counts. The DNA for the CDR3 is TGTGCCAGCAGTAGGAGGTTAGAAGCTTTCTTT. It yields the protein CASSRRLEAFF. The chain joins TRBV28 to TRBJ1-1; unclear D gene. The CDR3 runs 11 residues. The V end was cut by 5 bases, the J end by 8 bases, with 9 bases between. The germline CDR1 and CDR2 sequences are MDHEN and SYDVKM.

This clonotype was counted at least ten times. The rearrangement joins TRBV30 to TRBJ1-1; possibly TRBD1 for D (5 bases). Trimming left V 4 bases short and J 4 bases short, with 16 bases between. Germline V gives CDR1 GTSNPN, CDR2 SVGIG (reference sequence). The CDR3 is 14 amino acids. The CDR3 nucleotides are TGTGCCTGGAACTTCGGGACCCACGGCACTGAAGCTTTCTTT. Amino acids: CAWNFGTHGTEAFF.

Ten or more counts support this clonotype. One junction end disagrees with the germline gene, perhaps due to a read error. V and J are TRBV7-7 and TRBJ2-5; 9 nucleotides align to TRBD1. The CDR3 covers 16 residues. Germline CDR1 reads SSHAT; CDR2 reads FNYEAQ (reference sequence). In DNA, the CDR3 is TGTGCTAGCAGCTTAGCTAGTGGGACAGGGTCCGAGACCCAGTACTTC. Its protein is CASSLASGTGSETQYF.

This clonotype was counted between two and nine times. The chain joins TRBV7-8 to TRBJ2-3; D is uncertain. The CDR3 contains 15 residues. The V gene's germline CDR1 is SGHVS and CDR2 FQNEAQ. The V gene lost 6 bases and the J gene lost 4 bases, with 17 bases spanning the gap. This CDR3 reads CASSFSRFKPDTQYF. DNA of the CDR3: TGTGCCAGCAGTTTTAGTCGCTTTAAGCCAGATACGCAGTATTTT.

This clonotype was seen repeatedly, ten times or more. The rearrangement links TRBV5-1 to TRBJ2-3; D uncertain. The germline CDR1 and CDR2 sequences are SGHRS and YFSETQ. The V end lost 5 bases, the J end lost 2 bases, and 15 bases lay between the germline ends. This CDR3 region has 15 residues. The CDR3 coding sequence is TGCGCCAGCAGAGGCACCGTTGTCCCCACAGATACGCAGTATTTT. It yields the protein CASRGTVVPTDTQYF.

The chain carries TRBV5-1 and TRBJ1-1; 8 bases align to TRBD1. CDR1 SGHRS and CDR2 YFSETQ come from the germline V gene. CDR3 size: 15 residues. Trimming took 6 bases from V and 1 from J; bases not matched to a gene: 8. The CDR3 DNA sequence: TGCGCCAGCACCTCGCAGGGGGCTGGGAACACTGAAGCTTTCTTT. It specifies CASTSQGAGNTEAFF. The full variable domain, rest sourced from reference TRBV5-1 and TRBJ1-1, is KAGVTQTPRYLIKTRGQQVTLSCSPISGHRSVSWYQQTPGQGLQFLFEYFSETQRNKGNFPGRFSGRQFSNSRSEMNVSTLELGDSALYLCASTSQGAGNTEAFFGQGTRLTVV.

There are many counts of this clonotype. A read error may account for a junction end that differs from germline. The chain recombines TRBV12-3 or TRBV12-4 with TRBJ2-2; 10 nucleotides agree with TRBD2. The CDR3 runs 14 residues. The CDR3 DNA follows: TGTGCCAGCAGTCTAGCGGGGGACACCGGGGAGCTGTTTTTT. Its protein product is CASSLAGDTGELFF.

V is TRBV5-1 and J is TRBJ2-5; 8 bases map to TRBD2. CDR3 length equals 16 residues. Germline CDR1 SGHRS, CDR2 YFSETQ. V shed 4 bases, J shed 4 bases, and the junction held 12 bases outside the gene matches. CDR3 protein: CASSPVSGSMAETQYF. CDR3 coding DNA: TGCGCCAGCAGCCCGGTGAGCGGGAGTATGGCAGAGACCCAGTACTTC.

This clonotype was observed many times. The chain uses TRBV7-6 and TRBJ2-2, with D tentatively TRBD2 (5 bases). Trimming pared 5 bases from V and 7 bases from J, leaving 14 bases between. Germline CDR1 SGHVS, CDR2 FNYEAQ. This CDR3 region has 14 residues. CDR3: CASSQRAVSGELFF. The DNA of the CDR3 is TGTGCCAGCAGCCAAAGAGCGGTCAGCGGGGAGCTGTTTTTT. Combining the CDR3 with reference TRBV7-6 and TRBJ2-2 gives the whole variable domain GAGVSQSPRYKVTKRGQDVALRCDPISGHVSLYWYRQALGQGPEFLTYFNYEAQQDKSGLPNDRFSAERPEGSISTLTIQRTEQRDSAMYRCASSQRAVSGELFFGEGSRLTVL.

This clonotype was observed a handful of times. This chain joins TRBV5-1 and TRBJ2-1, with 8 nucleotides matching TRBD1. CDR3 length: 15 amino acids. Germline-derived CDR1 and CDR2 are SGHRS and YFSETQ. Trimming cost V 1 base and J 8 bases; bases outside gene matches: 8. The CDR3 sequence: CASSLPQGAGDEQFF. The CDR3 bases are TGCGCCAGCAGCTTGCCGCAGGGGGCAGGAGATGAGCAGTTCTTC.

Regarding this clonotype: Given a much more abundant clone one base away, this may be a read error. The CDR3 is CASSLTSGYTGEQFF. The CDR3 nucleotides are TGCGCCAGCAGCTTGACTAGCGGATACACCGGGGAGCAGTTTTTT. This chain links TRBV5-1 with TRBJ2-2, with TRBD2 identical over 8 bases. CDR3 length: 15 residues. Germline assignment: CDR1 SGHRS and CDR2 YFSETQ.

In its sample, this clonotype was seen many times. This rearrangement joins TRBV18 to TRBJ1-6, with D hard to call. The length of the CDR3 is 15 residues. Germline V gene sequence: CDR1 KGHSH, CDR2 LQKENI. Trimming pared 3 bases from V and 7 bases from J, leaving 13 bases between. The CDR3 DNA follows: TGTGCCAGCTCACCTGATCTACCAAGGAATTCACCCCTCCACTTT. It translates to CASSPDLPRNSPLHF.

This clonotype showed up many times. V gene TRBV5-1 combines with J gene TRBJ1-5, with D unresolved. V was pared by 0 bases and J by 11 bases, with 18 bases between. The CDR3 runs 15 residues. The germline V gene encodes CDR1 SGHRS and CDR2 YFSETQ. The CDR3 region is CASSLGGQEGTAQHF. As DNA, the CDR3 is TGCGCCAGCAGCTTGGGAGGGCAGGAAGGTACGGCCCAGCATTTT. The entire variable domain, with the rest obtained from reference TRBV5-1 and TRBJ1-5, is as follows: KAGVTQTPRYLIKTRGQQVTLSCSPISGHRSVSWYQQTPGQGLQFLFEYFSETQRNKGNFPGRFSGRQFSNSRSEMNVSTLELGDSALYLCASSLGGQEGTAQHFGDGTRLSIL.

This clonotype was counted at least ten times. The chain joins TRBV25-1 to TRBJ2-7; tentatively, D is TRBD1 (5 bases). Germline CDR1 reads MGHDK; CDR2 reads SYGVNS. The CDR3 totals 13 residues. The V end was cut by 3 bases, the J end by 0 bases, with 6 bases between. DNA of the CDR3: TGTGCCAGCAGTGAGGACACCTCCTACGAGCAGTACTTC. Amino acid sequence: CASSEDTSYEQYF.

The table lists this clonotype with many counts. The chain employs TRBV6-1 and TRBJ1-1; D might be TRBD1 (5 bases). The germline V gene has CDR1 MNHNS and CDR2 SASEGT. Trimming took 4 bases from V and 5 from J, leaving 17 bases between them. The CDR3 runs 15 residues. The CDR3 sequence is CASSVEGRVGTEAFF. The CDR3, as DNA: TGTGCCAGCAGTGTAGAGGGCAGGGTCGGGACTGAAGCTTTCTTT.

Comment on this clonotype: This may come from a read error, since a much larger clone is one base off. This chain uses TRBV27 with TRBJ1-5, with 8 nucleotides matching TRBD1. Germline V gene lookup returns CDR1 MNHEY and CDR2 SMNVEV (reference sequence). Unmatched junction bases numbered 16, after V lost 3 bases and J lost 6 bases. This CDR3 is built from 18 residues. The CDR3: CASSLPSQGRGQGQPQHF. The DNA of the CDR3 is TGTGCCAGCAGTTTGCCCTCCCAGGGCAGGGGGCAAGGTCAGCCCCAGCATTTT.

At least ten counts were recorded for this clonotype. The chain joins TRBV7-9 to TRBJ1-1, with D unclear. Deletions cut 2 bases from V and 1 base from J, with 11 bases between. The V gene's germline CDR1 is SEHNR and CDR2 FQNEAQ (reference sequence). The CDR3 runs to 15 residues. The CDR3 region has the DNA TGTGCCAGCAGCTTAATAGGTCAGACGAACACTGAAGCTTTCTTT. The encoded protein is CASSLIGQTNTEAFF.

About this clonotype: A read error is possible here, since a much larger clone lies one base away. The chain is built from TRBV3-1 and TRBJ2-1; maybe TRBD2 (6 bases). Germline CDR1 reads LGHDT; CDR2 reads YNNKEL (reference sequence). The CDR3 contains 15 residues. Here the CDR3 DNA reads TGTGCCAGCAGCCAAGAAACCGGGAGCTACAATGTGCAGTCCTTC. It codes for CASSQETGSYNVQSF.